The text below deals with one T cell receptor beta chain. Its antigen is as yet unknown. At one end the junction does not follow the germline gene, possibly because of a read error. These data come from a study of cytomegalovirus exposure and HLA in healthy donors. Overall study results and limits: Exclusion as indistinguishable affected some V segments, including TRBV6-2 and TRBV6-3. The investigators catalogued 150 to 200 TCR beta chains as cytomegalovirus-associated.

The primer mix had 60 Vbeta and 13 Jbeta primers. Measured with immunoSEQ multiplex PCR; TCRdb has only the in-frame clones, and not every one. In the table there are 150,000 to 200,000 clones, 82% of which are singletons. Germline V gene sequence: CDR1 MNHEY, CDR2 SMNVEV (reference sequence). There are 16 residues in the CDR3. The material sequenced was PBMCs. The chain employs TRBV27 and TRBJ2-1; 11 positions match TRBD2. The source of this sequence is a girl aged 2-10 years in good health and CMV-seropositive. CDR3 in DNA: TGTGCCAGCAGTGCGAGTAGCGGGAGGGCCATCAAGAATCAGCTCTTC. Translation: CASSASSGRAIKNQLF.